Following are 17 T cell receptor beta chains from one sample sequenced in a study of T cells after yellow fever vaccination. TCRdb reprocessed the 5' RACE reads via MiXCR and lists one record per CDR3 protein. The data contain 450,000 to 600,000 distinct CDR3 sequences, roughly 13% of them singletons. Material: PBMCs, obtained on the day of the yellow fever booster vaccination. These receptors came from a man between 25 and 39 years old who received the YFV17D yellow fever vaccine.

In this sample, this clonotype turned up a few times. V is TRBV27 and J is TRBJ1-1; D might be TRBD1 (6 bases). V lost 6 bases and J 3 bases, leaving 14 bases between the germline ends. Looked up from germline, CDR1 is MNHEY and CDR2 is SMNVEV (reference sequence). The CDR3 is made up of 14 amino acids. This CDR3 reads CASSQRGTHTEAFF. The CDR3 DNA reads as TGTGCCAGCAGCCAAAGGGGGACTCACACTGAAGCTTTCTTT.

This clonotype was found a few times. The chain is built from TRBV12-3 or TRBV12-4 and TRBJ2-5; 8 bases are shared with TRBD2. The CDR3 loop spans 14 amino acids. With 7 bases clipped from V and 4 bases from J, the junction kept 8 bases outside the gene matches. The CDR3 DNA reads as TGTGCCAGCAACTCTGCCGGGACTAGAGAGACCCAGTACTTC. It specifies CASNSAGTRETQYF.

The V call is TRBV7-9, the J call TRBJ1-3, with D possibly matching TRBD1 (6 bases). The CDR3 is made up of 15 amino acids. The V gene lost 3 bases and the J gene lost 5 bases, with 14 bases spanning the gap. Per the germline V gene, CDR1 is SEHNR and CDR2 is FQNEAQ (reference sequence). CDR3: CASSLVQGRRNTIYF. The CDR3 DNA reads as TGTGCCAGCAGCTTGGTGCAGGGGCGAAGAAACACCATATATTTT.

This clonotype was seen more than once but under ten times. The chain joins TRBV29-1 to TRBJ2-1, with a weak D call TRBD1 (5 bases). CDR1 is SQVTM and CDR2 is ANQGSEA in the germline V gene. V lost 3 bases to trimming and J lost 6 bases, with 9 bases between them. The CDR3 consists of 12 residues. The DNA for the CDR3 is TGCAGCGTTGATAGACAGACCAATGAGCAGTTCTTC. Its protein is CSVDRQTNEQFF.

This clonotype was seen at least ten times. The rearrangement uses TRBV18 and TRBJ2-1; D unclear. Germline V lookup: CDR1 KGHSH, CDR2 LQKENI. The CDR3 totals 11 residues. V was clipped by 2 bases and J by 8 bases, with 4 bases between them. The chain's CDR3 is CASSPVDEQFF. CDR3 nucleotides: TGTGCCAGCTCACCAGTGGATGAGCAGTTCTTC.

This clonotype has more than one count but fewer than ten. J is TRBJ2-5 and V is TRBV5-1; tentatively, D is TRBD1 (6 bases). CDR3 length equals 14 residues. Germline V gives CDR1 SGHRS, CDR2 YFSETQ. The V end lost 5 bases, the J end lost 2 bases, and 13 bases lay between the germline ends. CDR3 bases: TGCGCCAGCAGGTCCGAGGGGGAGCAAGAGACCCAGTACTTC. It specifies CASRSEGEQETQYF.

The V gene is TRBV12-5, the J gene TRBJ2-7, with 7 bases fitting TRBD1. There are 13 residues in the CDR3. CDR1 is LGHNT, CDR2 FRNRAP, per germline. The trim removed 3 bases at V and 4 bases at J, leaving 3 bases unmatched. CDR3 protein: CASGFTGEYEQYF. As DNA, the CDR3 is TGTGCTAGTGGTTTTACAGGGGAGTACGAGCAGTACTTC. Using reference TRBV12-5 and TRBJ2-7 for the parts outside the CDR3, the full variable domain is DARVTQTPRHKVTEMGQEVTMRCQPILGHNTVFWYRQTMMQGLELLAYFRNRAPLDDSGMPKDRFSAEMPDATLATLKIQPSEPRDSAVYFCASGFTGEYEQYFGPGTRLTVT.

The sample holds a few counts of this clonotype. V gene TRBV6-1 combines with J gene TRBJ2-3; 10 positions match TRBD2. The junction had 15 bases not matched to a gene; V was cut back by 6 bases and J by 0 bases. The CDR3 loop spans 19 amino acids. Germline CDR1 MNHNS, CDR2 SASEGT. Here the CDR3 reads CASSQPQERLAGSTDTQYF. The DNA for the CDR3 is TGTGCCAGCAGCCAGCCCCAGGAGAGACTAGCGGGTAGCACAGATACGCAGTATTTT.

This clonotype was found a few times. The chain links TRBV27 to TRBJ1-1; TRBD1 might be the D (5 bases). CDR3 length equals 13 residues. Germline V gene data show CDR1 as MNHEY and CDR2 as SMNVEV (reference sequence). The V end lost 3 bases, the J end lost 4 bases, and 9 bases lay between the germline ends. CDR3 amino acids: CASSFREVTEAFF. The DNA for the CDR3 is TGTGCCAGCAGTTTCAGGGAAGTCACTGAAGCTTTCTTT.

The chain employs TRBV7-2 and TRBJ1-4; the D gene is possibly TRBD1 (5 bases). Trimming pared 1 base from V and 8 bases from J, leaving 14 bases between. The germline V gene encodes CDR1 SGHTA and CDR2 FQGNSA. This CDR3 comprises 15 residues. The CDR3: CASSLVAGEGEKLFF. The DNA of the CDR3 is TGTGCCAGCAGCTTAGTGGCGGGGGAGGGCGAAAAACTGTTTTTT.

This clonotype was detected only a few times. The CDR3 loop is CASSSQNIDSGNTIYF. The CDR3 coding sequence is TGCGCCAGCAGCTCGCAGAACATCGACTCTGGAAACACCATATATTTT. The chain links TRBV5-1 to TRBJ1-3; D call uncertain. The germline V gene has CDR1 SGHRS and CDR2 YFSETQ. This CDR3 is built from 16 residues. V shed 3 bases and J shed 0 bases, with 13 bases lying between them.

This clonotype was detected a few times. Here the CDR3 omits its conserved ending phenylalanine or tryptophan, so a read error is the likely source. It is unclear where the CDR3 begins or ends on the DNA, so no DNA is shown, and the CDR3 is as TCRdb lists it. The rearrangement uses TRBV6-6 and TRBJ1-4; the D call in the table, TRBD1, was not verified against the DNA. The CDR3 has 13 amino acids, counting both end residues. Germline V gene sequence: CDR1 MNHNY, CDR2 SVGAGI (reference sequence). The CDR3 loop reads CASSYRPGQKAVS.

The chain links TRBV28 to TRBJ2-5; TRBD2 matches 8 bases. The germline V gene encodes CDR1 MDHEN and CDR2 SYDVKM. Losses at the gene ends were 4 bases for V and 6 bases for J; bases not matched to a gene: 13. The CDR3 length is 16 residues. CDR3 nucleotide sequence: TGTGCCAGCAGTTCCGCCGGGACTAGTAATATCAAGACCCAGTACTTC. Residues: CASSSAGTSNIKTQYF. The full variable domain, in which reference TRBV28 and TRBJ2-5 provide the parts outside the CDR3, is DVKVTQSSRYLVKRTGEKVFLECVQDMDHENMFWYRQDPGLGLRLIYFSYDVKMKEKGDIPEGYSVSREKKERFSLILESASTNQTSMYLCASSSAGTSNIKTQYFGPGTRLLVL.

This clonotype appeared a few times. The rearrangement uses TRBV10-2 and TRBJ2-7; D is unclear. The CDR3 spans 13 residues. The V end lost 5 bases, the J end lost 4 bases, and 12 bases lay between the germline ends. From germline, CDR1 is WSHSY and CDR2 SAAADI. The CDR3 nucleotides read TGCGCCAGCAGTCTACAGCAGAATTACGAGCAGTACTTC. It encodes CASSLQQNYEQYF.

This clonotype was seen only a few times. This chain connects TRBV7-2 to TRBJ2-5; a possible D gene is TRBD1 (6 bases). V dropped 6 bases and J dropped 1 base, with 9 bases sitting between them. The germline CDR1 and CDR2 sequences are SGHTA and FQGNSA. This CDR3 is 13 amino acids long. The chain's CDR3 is CASRTGIQETQYF. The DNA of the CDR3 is TGTGCCAGCAGAACAGGGATCCAAGAGACCCAGTACTTC.

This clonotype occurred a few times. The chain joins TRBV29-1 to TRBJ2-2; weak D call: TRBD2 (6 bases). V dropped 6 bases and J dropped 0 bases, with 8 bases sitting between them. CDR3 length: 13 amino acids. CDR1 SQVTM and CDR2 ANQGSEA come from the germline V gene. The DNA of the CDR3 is TGCAGCGTGGGACTTTCGAACACCGGGGAGCTGTTTTTT. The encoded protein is CSVGLSNTGELFF.

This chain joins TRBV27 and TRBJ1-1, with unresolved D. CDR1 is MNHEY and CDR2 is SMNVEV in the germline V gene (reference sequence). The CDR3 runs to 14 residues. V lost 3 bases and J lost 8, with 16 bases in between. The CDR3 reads CASSFTGVAGEAFF. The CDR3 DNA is TGTGCCAGCAGTTTCACGGGAGTGGCAGGCGAAGCTTTCTTT.